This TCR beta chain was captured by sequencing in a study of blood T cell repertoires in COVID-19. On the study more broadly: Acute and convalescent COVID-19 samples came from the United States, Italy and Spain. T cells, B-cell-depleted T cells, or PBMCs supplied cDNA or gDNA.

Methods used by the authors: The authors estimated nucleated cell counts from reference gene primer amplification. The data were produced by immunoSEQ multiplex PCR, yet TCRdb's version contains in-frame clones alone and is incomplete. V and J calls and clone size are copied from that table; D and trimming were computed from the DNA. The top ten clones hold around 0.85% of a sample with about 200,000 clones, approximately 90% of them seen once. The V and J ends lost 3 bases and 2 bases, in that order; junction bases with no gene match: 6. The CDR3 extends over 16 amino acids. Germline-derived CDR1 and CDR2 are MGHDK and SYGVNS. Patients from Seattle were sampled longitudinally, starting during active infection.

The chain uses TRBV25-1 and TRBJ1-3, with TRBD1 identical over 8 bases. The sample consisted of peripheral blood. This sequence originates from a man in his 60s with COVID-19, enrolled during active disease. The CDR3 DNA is TGTGCCAGCAGTGATCCTCAGGGGGCGCCTGGAAACACCATATATTTT. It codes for CASSDPQGAPGNTIYF.